Included here is one TCR beta chain sequence, with context. Its target is not known. This sample is part of a study of CD8 T cells in Susac syndrome. V was shortened by 7 bases and J by 7 bases, with 16 bases between the two germline ends. The CDR3 is 13 amino acids. CDR1 is MNHEY and CDR2 is SVGAGI in the germline V gene. Whole-study results and caveats: It was acknowledged in the study that its TCR sequencing and HLA analysis involved a relatively small number of individuals. Across the total CD8+ repertoires, approximately 17 Susac-specific public clones were found. The CD8+ TEMRA repertoires yielded five such clones. Susac syndrome CD8+ repertoires were clonally expanded, most strongly in CD8+ TEMRA cells.

An amount of RNA that ranged from about 0.45 to 1 ug was reverse transcribed with random hexamers. The method of amplification for TCR beta CDR3 was immunoSEQ multiplex PCR, covering 54 Vbeta and 13 Jbeta. TCRdb re-analysed the immunoSEQ multiplex PCR reads in MiXCR, keeping a single row per CDR3 protein. The data hold tens of thousands of distinct CDR3 sequences, with approximately 93% observed a single time. The TCR originated in a human donor with Susac syndrome. The chain has TRBV6-5 and TRBJ1-1; no clear D. Sequences were obtained from CD8+ T cells from PBMCs. DNA for the CDR3: TGTGCCAGCACCTTGACCCTCAAGGGTGAAGCTTTCTTT. Amino acid sequence: CASTLTLKGEAFF.